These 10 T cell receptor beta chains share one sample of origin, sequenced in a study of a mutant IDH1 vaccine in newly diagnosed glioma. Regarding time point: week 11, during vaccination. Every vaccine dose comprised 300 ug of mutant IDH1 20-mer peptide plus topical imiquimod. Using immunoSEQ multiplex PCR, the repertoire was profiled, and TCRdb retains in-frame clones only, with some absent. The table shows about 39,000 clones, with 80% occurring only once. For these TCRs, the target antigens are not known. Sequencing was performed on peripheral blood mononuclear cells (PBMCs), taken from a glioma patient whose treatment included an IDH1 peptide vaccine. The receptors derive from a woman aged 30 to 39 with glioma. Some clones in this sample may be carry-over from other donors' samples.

The CDR3 DNA follows: TGTGCCATCAGTGAGGGTGGGGACCTTAGCAATCAGCCCCAGCATTTT. This translates into CAISEGGDLSNQPQHF. The chain uses TRBV10-3 and TRBJ1-5; possibly TRBD1 for D (5 bases). Trimming cost V 2 bases and J 0 bases, with 11 bases left between them. The CDR3 has 16 amino acids. Germline V lookup: CDR1 ENHRY, CDR2 SYGVKD.

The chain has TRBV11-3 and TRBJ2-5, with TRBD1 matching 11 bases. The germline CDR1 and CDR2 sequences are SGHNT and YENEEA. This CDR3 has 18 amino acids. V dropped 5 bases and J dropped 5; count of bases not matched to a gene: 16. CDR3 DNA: TGTGCCAGCAGCACAGGACAGGGGGCGCGTCGATTAGGCGAGACCCAGTACTTC. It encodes CASSTGQGARRLGETQYF.

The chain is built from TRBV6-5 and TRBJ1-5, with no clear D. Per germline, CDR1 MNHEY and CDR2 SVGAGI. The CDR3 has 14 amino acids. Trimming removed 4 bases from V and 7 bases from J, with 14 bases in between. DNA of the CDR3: TGTGCCAGCAGTTTAGCGGGGAACGGGCAGCCCCAGCATTTT. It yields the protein CASSLAGNGQPQHF.

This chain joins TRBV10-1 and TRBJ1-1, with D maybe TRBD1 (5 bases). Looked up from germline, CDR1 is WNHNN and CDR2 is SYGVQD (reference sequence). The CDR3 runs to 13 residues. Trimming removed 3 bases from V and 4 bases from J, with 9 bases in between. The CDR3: CASSESRATEAFF. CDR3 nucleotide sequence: TGCGCCAGCAGTGAATCCAGGGCCACTGAAGCTTTCTTT.

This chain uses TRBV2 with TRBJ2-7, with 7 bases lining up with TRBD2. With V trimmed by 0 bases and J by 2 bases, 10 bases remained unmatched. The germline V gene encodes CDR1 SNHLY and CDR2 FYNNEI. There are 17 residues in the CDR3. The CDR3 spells CASSEAGKWGGTYEQYF. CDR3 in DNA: TGTGCCAGCAGTGAAGCGGGGAAATGGGGGGGGACCTACGAGCAGTACTTC. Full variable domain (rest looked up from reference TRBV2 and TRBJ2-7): EPEVTQTPSHQVTQMGQEVILRCVPISNHLYFYWYRQILGQKVEFLVSFYNNEISEKSEIFDDQFSVERPDGSNFTLKIRSTKLEDSAMYFCASSEAGKWGGTYEQYFGPGTRLTVT.

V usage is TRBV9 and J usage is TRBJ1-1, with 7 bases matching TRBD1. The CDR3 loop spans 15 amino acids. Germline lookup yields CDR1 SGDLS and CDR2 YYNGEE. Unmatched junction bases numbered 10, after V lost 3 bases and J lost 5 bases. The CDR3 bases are TGTGCCAGCAGCGCTTTACAGGGGCAGGGGACTGAAGCTTTCTTT. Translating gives CASSALQGQGTEAFF.

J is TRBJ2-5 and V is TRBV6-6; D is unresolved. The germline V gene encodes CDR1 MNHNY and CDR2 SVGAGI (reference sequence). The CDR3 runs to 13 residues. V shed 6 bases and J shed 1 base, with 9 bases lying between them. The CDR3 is CASRRHIQETQYF. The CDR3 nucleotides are TGTGCCAGCAGGCGACACATCCAAGAGACCCAGTACTTC.

The CDR3 loop reads CASSLGIQGPEQYF. The CDR3 region has the DNA TGTGCCAGCAGCTTAGGCATCCAGGGCCCCGAGCAGTACTTC. V and J are TRBV7-9 and TRBJ2-7, with TRBD1 as a possible D gene (5 bases). V was trimmed by 1 base and J by 6 bases, leaving 13 bases between them. Looked up from germline, CDR1 is SEHNR and CDR2 is FQNEAQ (reference sequence). The CDR3 has 14 amino acids. Variable domain in full (rest from reference TRBV7-9 and TRBJ2-7): DTGVSQNPRHKITKRGQNVTFRCDPISEHNRLYWYRQTLGQGPEFLTYFQNEAQLEKSRLLSDRFSAERPKGSFSTLEIQRTEQGDSAMYLCASSLGIQGPEQYFGPGTRLTVT.

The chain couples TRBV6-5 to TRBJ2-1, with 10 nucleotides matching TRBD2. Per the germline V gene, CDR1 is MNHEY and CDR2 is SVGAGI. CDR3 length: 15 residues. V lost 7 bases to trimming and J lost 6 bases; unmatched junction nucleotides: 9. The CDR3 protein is CASTLIAGGVNEQFF. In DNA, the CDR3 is TGTGCCAGCACCCTCATAGCGGGAGGCGTCAATGAGCAGTTCTTC.

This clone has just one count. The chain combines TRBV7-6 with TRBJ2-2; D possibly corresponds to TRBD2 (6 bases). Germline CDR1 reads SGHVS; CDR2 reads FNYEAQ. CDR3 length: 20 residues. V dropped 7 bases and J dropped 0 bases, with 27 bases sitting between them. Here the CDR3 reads CASTPLIIAASRSNTGELFF. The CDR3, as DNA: TGTGCCAGCACTCCCTTAATTATAGCGGCCTCCCGTTCGAACACCGGGGAGCTGTTTTTT.